This T cell receptor (beta chain) was identified during a study of blood T cell repertoires in COVID-19. Some clones are missing from TCRdb's copy, which holds only in-frame ones; the method was immunoSEQ multiplex PCR. The data contain under 150,000 clones, under 90% of them seen just once; the ten biggest clones take up roughly 10%. V was pared by 3 bases and J by 9 bases, with 10 bases of the junction left unmatched. CDR3 length: 15 residues. The germline V gene has CDR1 SGDLS and CDR2 YYNGEE. The sequence was obtained from a woman older than 75 in a cohort sampled during active or convalescent COVID-19. This chain uses TRBV9 with TRBJ2-3; TRBD2 aligns across 10 bases. The source material was peripheral blood. Here the CDR3 DNA reads TGTGCCAGCAGCGCGCCCTTTATACTAGCGGGGACGCAGTATTTT. Protein product: CASSAPFILAGTQYF.